Each of the 30 T cell receptor beta chains below was sequenced from the same sample in a study of shared clonotypes between healthy human individuals. Produced via immunoSEQ multiplex PCR; TCRdb's table is partial and in-frame only. Of about 2.4 million clones in the sample, 90% to 95% were seen once. What was sequenced was naive CD4+ T cells from PBMCs. Indicated subset: CD45RA+ positively selected. The receptors shown here come from a man aged 18 to 29 in good health. Some clones in this sample may be carry-over from other donors' samples.

Regarding this clone: Other DNA sequences in this specimen translate into the identical CDR3. The rearrangement joins TRBV6-5 to TRBJ1-5, with no clear D. The CDR3 spans 14 residues. With 0 bases removed from V and 0 bases from J, the gap between germline ends came to 3 bases. Germline V gene sequence: CDR1 MNHEY, CDR2 SVGAGI. The chain's CDR3 is CASSYSGSNQPQHF. The CDR3 region has the DNA TGTGCCAGCAGTTACTCGGGTAGCAATCAGCCCCAGCATTTT.

V is TRBV14 and J is TRBJ1-4; 8 bases line up with TRBD1. CDR1 and CDR2 from the germline V gene are SGHDN and FVKESK. The CDR3 has 16 residues. With 0 bases clipped from V and 11 bases from J, the junction kept 11 bases outside the gene matches. The CDR3 protein is CASSQERDRGLGKLFF. DNA of the CDR3: TGTGCCAGCAGCCAAGAAAGAGACAGGGGATTGGGTAAACTGTTTTTT.

CDR3 DNA: TGTGCCAGCAGCTCCTCACCTGGGGAGCAGTACTTC. This gives the protein CASSSSPGEQYF. The chain joins TRBV11-3 to TRBJ2-7; no reliable D call. CDR1 and CDR2 (germline): SGHNT, YENEEA. V was cut by 4 bases and J by 7 bases, with 11 bases left in between. The CDR3 contains 12 residues. Combining the CDR3 with reference TRBV11-3 and TRBJ2-7 gives the whole variable domain EAGVVQSPRYKIIEKKQPVAFWCNPISGHNTLYWYLQNLGQGPELLIRYENEEAVDDSQLPKDRFSAERLKGVDSTLKIQPAELGDSAVYLCASSSSPGEQYFGPGTRLTVT.

A note on this clone: The same CDR3 is also encoded by other DNA sequences in this sample. The chain is built from TRBV5-1 and TRBJ2-2, with D unclear. V was trimmed by 3 bases and J by 0 bases, leaving 6 bases between them. The CDR3 has 14 amino acids. CDR1 is SGHRS, CDR2 YFSETQ, per germline. The CDR3 DNA reads TGCGCCAGCAGCTCGGGCTCGAACACCGGGGAGCTGTTTTTT. Its translation: CASSSGSNTGELFF.

The V call is TRBV2, the J call TRBJ1-1; weak D call: TRBD1 (5 bases). Germline CDR1 and CDR2: SNHLY and FYNNEI. The ends were cut back, 7 bases at V and 0 bases at J, with 9 bases in the middle. This CDR3 is built from 13 residues. The CDR3: CASNQGMNTEAFF. CDR3 coding DNA: TGTGCCAGCAACCAGGGCATGAACACTGAAGCTTTCTTT.

The rearrangement links TRBV28 to TRBJ2-7, with 10 bases fitting TRBD1. CDR1 and CDR2 (germline): MDHEN, SYDVKM. V was pared by 4 bases and J by 7 bases, with 13 bases of the junction left unmatched. The CDR3 extends over 16 amino acids. CDR3 sequence reads: CASSSPGDRGIGEQYF. The CDR3 DNA reads as TGTGCCAGCAGTTCGCCGGGGGACAGGGGTATAGGTGAGCAGTACTTC. The whole variable domain, remainder taken from reference TRBV28 and TRBJ2-7, is DVKVTQSSRYLVKRTGEKVFLECVQDMDHENMFWYRQDPGLGLRLIYFSYDVKMKEKGDIPEGYSVSREKKERFSLILESASTNQTSMYLCASSSPGDRGIGEQYFGPGTRLTVT.

This clone appeared once. The chain carries TRBV15 and TRBJ2-5, with D perhaps matching TRBD1 (6 bases). CDR3 length: 15 residues. Trimming stripped 2 bases from V and 4 bases from J, with 14 bases between. From germline, CDR1 is LNHNV and CDR2 YYDKDF (reference sequence). The CDR3 spells CATSRSAGAGETQYF. The CDR3 DNA reads TGTGCCACCAGCAGATCGGCAGGGGCGGGAGAGACCCAGTACTTC. Filled out from reference TRBV15 and TRBJ2-5, the complete variable domain reads DAMVIQNPRYQVTQFGKPVTLSCSQTLNHNVMYWYQQKSSQAPKLLFHYYDKDFNNEADTPDNFQSRRPNTSFCFLDIRSPGLGDTAMYLCATSRSAGAGETQYFGPGTRLLVL.

A single count supports this clone. The chain is built from TRBV18 and TRBJ1-5; 8 positions agree with TRBD1. This CDR3 has 15 residues. V shed 3 bases and J 1 base; nucleotides not matched to a gene: 2. In germline, CDR1 is KGHSH, CDR2 LQKENI. The chain's CDR3 is CASSPRTGSNQPQHF. The DNA of the CDR3 is TGTGCCAGCTCACCTCGGACAGGGAGCAATCAGCCCCAGCATTTT.

This sequence joins TRBV4-1 and TRBJ1-4, with TRBD1 as a possible D gene (6 bases). The CDR3 runs to 12 residues. Looked up from germline, CDR1 is MGHRA and CDR2 is YSYEKL. Trimming removed 7 bases from V and 11 bases from J, with 14 bases in between. CDR3 in amino acids: CASTDSRTKLFF. CDR3 DNA: TGCGCCAGCACGGACAGCAGGACTAAACTGTTTTTT.

The chain links TRBV18 to TRBJ2-7; D is uncertain. With 4 bases removed from V and 3 bases from J, the gap between germline ends came to 25 bases. The CDR3 is 18 amino acids. Germline CDR1 KGHSH, CDR2 LQKENI. CDR3 sequence reads: CASSLQSGLLGRDYEQYF. The CDR3 DNA follows: TGTGCCAGCTCACTCCAGTCTGGGCTCTTAGGGCGAGACTACGAGCAGTACTTC.

The genes are TRBV27 and TRBJ1-2; tentatively, D is TRBD1 (5 bases). The V end lost 6 bases, the J end lost 9 bases, and 20 bases lay between the germline ends. The CDR3 covers 14 residues. Germline CDR1 is MNHEY and CDR2 is SMNVEV (reference sequence). CDR3 in amino acids: CASSLRDGLRSYTF. The CDR3 DNA sequence: TGTGCCAGCAGCCTGAGGGACGGGCTCAGAAGCTACACCTTC.

This clone has just one count. V usage is TRBV9 and J usage is TRBJ2-2, with 8 bases fitting TRBD1. Germline assignment: CDR1 SGDLS and CDR2 YYNGEE. This CDR3 comprises 18 residues. The J segment lost 0 bases and the V segment lost 3 bases, leaving 10 bases of the junction unmatched. CDR3 nucleotide sequence: TGTGCCAGCAGCGCCGCCCGGGACAGGCCCACGAACACCGGGGAGCTGTTTTTT. Encoded protein: CASSAARDRPTNTGELFF.

This clone was seen only once. The V and J genes are TRBV2 and TRBJ2-2; 14 bases line up with TRBD2. Unmatched junction bases numbered 8, after V lost 6 bases and J lost 5 bases. The CDR3 is 17 amino acids. CDR1 and CDR2 (germline): SNHLY, FYNNEI. The CDR3 DNA follows: TGTGCCAGCAGCGTAGGGACTAGCGGGAGAAGTACCGGGGAGCTGTTTTTT. Translation gives CASSVGTSGRSTGELFF.

V and J are TRBV18 and TRBJ1-1, with 7 bases aligning to TRBD1. V was pared by 2 bases and J by 4 bases, with 10 bases of the junction left unmatched. CDR3 length: 16 residues. CDR1 and CDR2 (germline): KGHSH, LQKENI. The CDR3 is CASSPSQGGYGTEAFF. The CDR3 bases are TGTGCCAGCTCACCATCTCAGGGGGGCTATGGCACTGAAGCTTTCTTT.

This sequence joins TRBV5-1 and TRBJ1-3; D is unresolved. The germline V gene has CDR1 SGHRS and CDR2 YFSETQ. V dropped 1 base and J dropped 2 bases, with 10 bases sitting between them. The length of the CDR3 is 15 residues. As DNA, the CDR3 is TGCGCCAGCAGCTTGTCCAGCCTGACTGGAAACACCATATATTTT. Encoded protein: CASSLSSLTGNTIYF.

The chain recombines TRBV7-9 with TRBJ2-1, with 12 nucleotides matching TRBD2. Germline trimming cut 4 bases from V and 3 bases from J; bases unmatched to any gene: 7. The CDR3 length is 17 residues. Germline V lookup: CDR1 SEHNR, CDR2 FQNEAQ (reference sequence). CDR3 nucleotide sequence: TGTGCCAGCAGCTCAACGACTAGCGGGAGAATCTACAATGAGCAGTTCTTC. Its protein product is CASSSTTSGRIYNEQFF. Full variable domain (remainder filled in from reference TRBV7-9 and TRBJ2-1): DTGVSQNPRHKITKRGQNVTFRCDPISEHNRLYWYRQTLGQGPEFLTYFQNEAQLEKSRLLSDRFSAERPKGSFSTLEIQRTEQGDSAMYLCASSSTTSGRIYNEQFFGPGTRLTVL.

The V call is TRBV6-8, the J call TRBJ2-2; 11 bases map to TRBD2. Trimming cost V 11 bases and J 8 bases; bases outside gene matches: 16. In germline, CDR1 is MNHGY, CDR2 SAAAGT. The CDR3 has 16 amino acids. The CDR3 protein is CAHLRASGRFWGELFF. The CDR3 DNA is TGTGCCCACCTACGGGCTAGCGGGAGGTTTTGGGGGGAGCTGTTTTTT.

The chain recombines TRBV7-8 with TRBJ2-7, with unresolved D. This CDR3 contains 14 residues. The germline CDR1 and CDR2 sequences are SGHVS and FQNEAQ. The germline V and J ends were trimmed by 3 bases and 0 bases, with 9 bases remaining between them. The CDR3 region has the DNA TGTGCCAGCAGCTTTCCGGGTGGCTCCTACGAGCAGTACTTC. Its translation: CASSFPGGSYEQYF. Complete variable domain (other parts from reference TRBV7-8 and TRBJ2-7): GAGVSQSPRYKVAKRGQDVALRCDPISGHVSLFWYQQALGQGPEFLTYFQNEAQLDKSGLPSDRFFAERPEGSVSTLKIQRTQQEDSAVYLCASSFPGGSYEQYFGPGTRLTVT.

V and J are TRBV7-9 and TRBJ2-1; 13 bases agree with TRBD2. The CDR3 contains 16 residues. Germline V lookup: CDR1 SEHNR, CDR2 FQNEAQ (reference sequence). The junction had 9 bases not matched to a gene; V was cut back by 5 bases and J by 8 bases. CDR3 loop: CASSGMTSGRLHEQFF. The DNA of the CDR3 is TGTGCCAGCAGCGGAATGACTAGCGGGAGGCTCCATGAGCAGTTCTTC.

CDR3 DNA sequence: TGTGCCAGCAGTGCTAGCGGGAGGGCCGGAAACATTCAGTACTTC. Its protein product is CASSASGRAGNIQYF. The rearrangement links TRBV28 to TRBJ2-4; 12 nucleotides match TRBD2. The CDR3 has 15 amino acids. The J segment lost 6 bases and the V segment lost 5 bases, leaving 5 bases of the junction unmatched. Germline V CDR1 and CDR2: MDHEN, SYDVKM.

The genes are TRBV7-9 and TRBJ1-2, with TRBD1 matching over 9 bases. Germline V gives CDR1 SEHNR, CDR2 FQNEAQ (reference sequence). The ends lost 5 bases at V and 3 bases at J; junction bases unmatched: 4. The length of the CDR3 is 14 residues. The CDR3 DNA follows: TGTGCCAGCAGCCATACAGGGGGCGACTATGGCTACACCTTC. It is translated as CASSHTGGDYGYTF.

V is TRBV4-2 and J is TRBJ2-6; D is unresolved. The CDR3 is 14 residues long. Trimming cost V 4 bases and J 0 bases, with 4 bases left between them. CDR1 and CDR2 (germline): LGHNA, YNFKEQ. This CDR3 reads CASSRGSGANVLTF. The CDR3, as DNA: TGTGCCAGCAGCCGTGGCTCTGGGGCCAACGTCCTGACTTTC.

V and J are TRBV5-4 and TRBJ2-7; TRBD2 matches at 9 bases. The CDR3 length is 15 residues. The germline V gene has CDR1 SGHNT and CDR2 YYREEE (reference sequence). Unmatched junction bases numbered 7, after V lost 4 bases and J lost 2 bases. CDR3 DNA sequence: TGTGCCAGCAGCGGGGAACTAGCGGGTCCCTACGAGCAGTACTTC. Protein: CASSGELAGPYEQYF.

This clone is a singleton in its sample. V gene TRBV7-8 combines with J gene TRBJ2-1; TRBD1 is a possible D gene (7 bases). V lost 2 bases and J 5 bases, leaving 10 bases between the germline ends. CDR1 is SGHVS, CDR2 FQNEAQ, per germline. The CDR3 contains 14 residues. The CDR3 protein is CASSLRRGDNEQFF. The CDR3 nucleotides are TGTGCCAGCAGCTTACGCAGGGGGGACAATGAGCAGTTCTTC.

This rearrangement joins TRBV7-3 to TRBJ2-1; TRBD1 agrees at 9 bases. This CDR3 contains 14 residues. Germline CDR1 SGHTA, CDR2 FQGTGA. With 5 bases clipped from V and 8 bases from J, the junction kept 7 bases outside the gene matches. The CDR3 region is CASSPPGQGDEQFF. The CDR3 nucleotides are TGTGCCAGCAGCCCCCCGGGACAGGGCGATGAGCAGTTCTTC. Drawing the rest from reference TRBV7-3 and TRBJ2-1, the complete variable domain is GAGVSQTPSNKVTEKGKYVELRCDPISGHTALYWYRQSLGQGPEFLIYFQGTGAADDSGLPNDRFFAVRPEGSVSTLKIQRTERGDSAVYLCASSPPGQGDEQFFGPGTRLTVL.

V gene TRBV29-1 combines with J gene TRBJ1-2; 10 bases are a match to TRBD1. The V and J ends lost 7 bases and 3 bases, in that order; junction bases with no gene match: 17. CDR1 is SQVTM, CDR2 ANQGSEA, per germline. This CDR3 region has 17 residues. The CDR3 here is CSALPGTGDGRDYGYTF. CDR3 nucleotide sequence: TGCAGCGCTTTGCCCGGGACAGGGGATGGTAGGGACTATGGCTACACCTTC.

V and J are TRBV11-3 and TRBJ2-1; no reliable D call. V was cut by 5 bases and J by 7 bases, with 12 bases left in between. Looked up from germline, CDR1 is SGHNT and CDR2 is YENEEA. The CDR3 runs 13 residues. The CDR3 DNA reads as TGTGCCAGCAGCCCGTTTAGAAGTAATGAGCAGTTCTTC. It is translated as CASSPFRSNEQFF.

Concerning this clone itself: Other DNA sequences within the sample encode an identical CDR3. CDR3 residues: CASSPDGVNQPQHF. The CDR3 DNA sequence: TGCGCCAGCAGCCCCGACGGGGTCAATCAGCCCCAGCATTTT. V gene TRBV5-1 combines with J gene TRBJ1-5; D ambiguous. This CDR3 comprises 14 residues. Germline CDR1 SGHRS, CDR2 YFSETQ. Deletions cut 4 bases from V and 3 bases from J, with 11 bases between.

The chain couples TRBV14 to TRBJ2-7, with D perhaps assigned TRBD1 or TRBD2 (5 bases each). The germline gives CDR1 SGHDN, CDR2 FVKESK. V was shortened by 5 bases and J by 3 bases, with 17 bases between the two germline ends. The CDR3 runs to 15 residues. This CDR3 is CASSLYEGPFYEQYF. CDR3 nucleotides: TGTGCCAGCAGCTTGTATGAGGGACCGTTCTACGAGCAGTACTTC.

V and J are TRBV2 and TRBJ2-5; D perhaps matches TRBD2 (6 bases). In germline, CDR1 is SNHLY, CDR2 FYNNEI. V was pared by 4 bases and J by 6 bases, with 15 bases between. CDR3 length: 14 amino acids. The DNA of the CDR3 is TGTGCCAGCAGTGGTGGCAGTGCGGGGCAGACCCAGTACTTC. Its translation: CASSGGSAGQTQYF.